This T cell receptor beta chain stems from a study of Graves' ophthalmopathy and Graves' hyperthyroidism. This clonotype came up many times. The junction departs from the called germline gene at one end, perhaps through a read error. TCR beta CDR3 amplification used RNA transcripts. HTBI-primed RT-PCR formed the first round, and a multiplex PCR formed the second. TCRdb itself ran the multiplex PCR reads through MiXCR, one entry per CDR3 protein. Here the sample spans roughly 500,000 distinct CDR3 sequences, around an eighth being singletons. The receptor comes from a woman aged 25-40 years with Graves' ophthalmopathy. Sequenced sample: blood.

The CDR3 DNA follows: TGTGCCAGCTGTTACAGGGGGCGCATCTCTGAAGCTTTCTTT. Its translation is CASCYRGRISEAFF. The genes are TRBV6-5 and TRBJ1-1; 9 positions match TRBD1. The germline CDR1 and CDR2 sequences are MNHEY and SVGAGI. The CDR3 is 14 amino acids.